Following are 16 T cell receptor beta chains from one sample sequenced in a study of blood T cell repertoires in COVID-19. The table came from immunoSEQ multiplex PCR; TCRdb's copy has only in-frame clones and leaves some out. Among 53,000 or so clones listed, about nine tenths were seen once. The specimen sequenced was peripheral blood. These TCRs come from a man older than 75 with acute or convalescent COVID-19.

The V and J genes are TRBV7-2 and TRBJ2-1, with 7 bases fitting TRBD1. V gave up 2 bases and J gave up 7 bases; unmatched junction bases: 2. CDR3 length equals 13 residues. Germline CDR1 and CDR2: SGHTA and FQGNSA. CDR3 DNA sequence: TGTGCCAGCAGCTTAATCAGGGGGAATGAGCAGTTCTTC. Its translation: CASSLIRGNEQFF.

The chain links TRBV7-3 to TRBJ1-5; D perhaps matches TRBD1 (6 bases). CDR3 size: 13 residues. Germline CDR1 and CDR2: SGHTA and FQGTGA. Trimming took 3 bases from V and 4 from J, leaving 7 bases between them. DNA for the CDR3: TGTGCCAGCAGCTTGGGGGCGAATCAGCCCCAGCATTTT. It encodes CASSLGANQPQHF. The complete variable domain, with remaining parts taken from reference TRBV7-3 and TRBJ1-5, reads GAGVSQTPSNKVTEKGKYVELRCDPISGHTALYWYRQSLGQGPEFLIYFQGTGAADDSGLPNDRFFAVRPEGSVSTLKIQRTERGDSAVYLCASSLGANQPQHFGDGTRLSIL.

The J gene is TRBJ2-7, the V gene TRBV27; D perhaps matches TRBD2 (5 bases). Trimming cost V 4 bases and J 6 bases, with 22 bases left between them. Germline V gene data show CDR1 as MNHEY and CDR2 as SMNVEV (reference sequence). CDR3 length equals 16 residues. The CDR3 DNA is TGTGCCAGCAGTTCCTCTGCCAGGACGGGGTTGGCCGAGCAGTACTTC. It encodes CASSSSARTGLAEQYF.

The chain combines TRBV10-2 with TRBJ1-6; 11 bases are shared with TRBD1. CDR3 length: 17 amino acids. V dropped 2 bases and J dropped 3; count of bases not matched to a gene: 3. CDR1 is WSHSY, CDR2 SAAADI, per germline. The CDR3 DNA reads as TGCGCCAGCAGTGAGCCCGGGACAGGGGGCTATAATTCACCCCTCCACTTT. This encodes CASSEPGTGGYNSPLHF.

This clone turned up a few times. This sequence joins TRBV5-1 and TRBJ2-7; TRBD1 matches at 10 bases. The CDR3 has 15 residues. Losses at the gene ends were 4 bases for V and 3 bases for J; bases not matched to a gene: 7. Germline loops: CDR1 SGHRS, CDR2 YFSETQ. The CDR3 is CASSNLGQGHYEQYF. DNA of the CDR3: TGCGCCAGCAGCAATCTGGGACAGGGGCACTACGAGCAGTACTTC.

The genes are TRBV28 and TRBJ1-5; TRBD1 matches at 7 bases. V shed 8 bases, J shed 5 bases, and the junction held 3 bases outside the gene matches. Per the germline V gene, CDR1 is MDHEN and CDR2 is SYDVKM. This CDR3 is built from 12 residues. The CDR3 DNA reads TGTGCCAGCCGAACAGGGGATCAGCCCCAGCATTTT. Its translation is CASRTGDQPQHF. Filled out from reference TRBV28 and TRBJ1-5, the complete variable domain reads DVKVTQSSRYLVKRTGEKVFLECVQDMDHENMFWYRQDPGLGLRLIYFSYDVKMKEKGDIPEGYSVSREKKERFSLILESASTNQTSMYLCASRTGDQPQHFGDGTRLSIL.

The V and J genes are TRBV6-6 and TRBJ2-7; D is unclear. Trimming took off 7 bases at V and 0 bases at J, with 4 bases between the two ends. Germline-derived CDR1 and CDR2 are MNHNY and SVGAGI (reference sequence). The CDR3 is 11 residues long. The CDR3 DNA reads TGTGCCAGCACCAACTCCTACGAGCAGTACTTC. Residues: CASTNSYEQYF.

The chain is built from TRBV7-6 and TRBJ1-3, with TRBD1 identical over 10 bases. V was pared by 1 base and J by 0 bases, with 9 bases of the junction left unmatched. The length of the CDR3 is 19 residues. Germline CDR1 and CDR2: SGHVS and FNYEAQ. The CDR3 DNA is TGTGCCAGCAGCTTAGGACCCGGTGGGACAGGGGCCTCTGGAAACACCATATATTTT. Its translation is CASSLGPGGTGASGNTIYF.

This clone is judged medium-sized. The chain has TRBV7-3 and TRBJ1-2; 8 bases are a match to TRBD1. The CDR3 length is 14 residues. Germline values: CDR1 SGHTA, CDR2 FQGTGA. V lost 6 bases to trimming and J lost 6 bases; unmatched junction nucleotides: 9. The CDR3 is CASSPQGAPNGYTF. As DNA, the CDR3 is TGTGCCAGCAGTCCCCAGGGGGCTCCTAATGGCTACACCTTC.

The chain uses TRBV2 and TRBJ1-3; the match to TRBD1 covers 7 bases. CDR3 length: 14 residues. The V gene end was trimmed by 8 bases and the J gene end by 1 base; junction bases not matched to a gene: 5. Germline values: CDR1 SNHLY, CDR2 FYNNEI. CDR3 coding DNA: TGTGCCAGCCGGGGACAGCCTTCTGGAAACACCATATATTTT. Amino acid sequence: CASRGQPSGNTIYF.

This chain joins TRBV5-1 and TRBJ2-1; TRBD1 matches at 10 bases. The V segment lost 7 bases and the J segment 9 bases; nucleotides outside the gene matches: 10. CDR1 is SGHRS and CDR2 is YFSETQ in the germline V gene. The CDR3 extends over 14 amino acids. The DNA of the CDR3 is TGCGCCAGCGAACCGGGACAGGGGTTCGGTGAGCAGTTCTTC. It yields the protein CASEPGQGFGEQFF.

The chain combines TRBV12-3 or TRBV12-4 with TRBJ2-2; maybe TRBD1 (6 bases). There are 12 residues in the CDR3. V was trimmed by 3 bases and J by 8 bases, leaving 7 bases between them. The DNA of the CDR3 is TGTGCCAGCAGTTTGGGGGCGGGGGAGCTGTTTTTT. Amino acids: CASSLGAGELFF.

V and J are TRBV19 and TRBJ1-1, with 9 bases lining up with TRBD1. Trimming cost V 7 bases and J 4 bases; bases outside gene matches: 13. The V gene's germline CDR1 is LNHDA and CDR2 SQIVND (reference sequence). The CDR3 is made up of 16 amino acids. In nucleotides, the CDR3 is TGTGCCAGTACCACTAGGGACAGGGAGATTCGCACTGAAGCTTTCTTT. It specifies CASTTRDREIRTEAFF.

This chain joins TRBV9 and TRBJ2-5, with a possible D match to TRBD1 (6 bases). From germline, CDR1 is SGDLS and CDR2 YYNGEE. The CDR3 runs to 14 residues. V shed 3 bases and J shed 4 bases, with 13 bases lying between them. For the CDR3, the DNA is TGTGCCAGCAGCGGAGGGGGTCTAGGAGAGACCCAGTACTTC. Its translation is CASSGGGLGETQYF.

The chain joins TRBV15 to TRBJ1-2; the D gene is possibly TRBD1 (5 bases). CDR3 length: 14 amino acids. Germline assignment: CDR1 LNHNV and CDR2 YYDKDF (reference sequence). The V end was cut by 8 bases, the J end by 2 bases, with 15 bases between. The CDR3 sequence is CATQLGGGNYGYTF. CDR3 coding DNA: TGTGCCACCCAACTCGGTGGGGGGAACTATGGCTACACCTTC.

The CDR3 reads CASSLAVHRDSEAFF. DNA for the CDR3: TGTGCCAGCAGCTTAGCAGTACACCGGGACAGTGAAGCTTTCTTT. The V call is TRBV7-8, the J call TRBJ1-1; 7 bases are a match to TRBD1. This CDR3 has 15 amino acids. The germline V gene encodes CDR1 SGHVS and CDR2 FQNEAQ. V trimming: 0 bases; J trimming: 7 bases; junction bases outside the gene matches: 8. The full variable domain, in which reference TRBV7-8 and TRBJ1-1 provide the parts outside the CDR3, is GAGVSQSPRYKVAKRGQDVALRCDPISGHVSLFWYQQALGQGPEFLTYFQNEAQLDKSGLPSDRFFAERPEGSVSTLKIQRTQQEDSAVYLCASSLAVHRDSEAFFGQGTRLTVV.